These T cell receptor beta chains were read from a single sample in a study of T cell repertoires in cytomegalovirus infection. TCRdb re-derived calls from the reads in MiXCR, one entry per CDR3 protein. The sample shows more than 400,000 distinct CDR3 sequences, about a quarter of them seen only once. Sequenced sample: PBMCs. These TCRs come from a human donor in good health (CMV status not recorded). Some clones in this sample may be carry-over from other donors' samples. The CDR3 runs from the conserved cysteine through the conserved F or W. A D gene is named only where the DNA matches it firmly. Size is stated for part of the rows, as once, few or many counts, or as a class when the clone is expanded.

size	J	V	D	DNA	CDR3
few	TRBJ2-1	TRBV20-1	TRBD2	TGCAGTGCTGGGACTAGCGGGAGTGGGGATGAGCAGTTCTTC	CSAGTSGSGDEQFF
few	TRBJ1-5	TRBV24-1	TRBD1	TGTGCCACCAGTGGACAGGGTAAATATCAGCCCCAGCATTTT	CATSGQGKYQPQHF
NA	TRBJ2-1	TRBV20-1	TRBD2	TGCAGTGCTGGGCAGCCGGGACTAGCTCGCAATGAGCAGTTCTTC	CSAGQPGLARNEQFF
NA	TRBJ1-6	TRBV5-1	NA	TGCGCCAGCAGCTTGGCGCTCACCAATTCACCCCTCCACTTT	CASSLALTNSPLHF
few	TRBJ1-5	TRBV6-6	TRBD1	TGTGCCAGCAGTCGTCTACAGGGGAATAGCAATCAGCCCCAGCATTTT	CASSRLQGNSNQPQHF
NA	TRBJ2-1	TRBV11-2	NA	TGTGCCAGCAGCTTAGGTCGGAAAGAGGGGTACAATGAGCAGTTCTTC	CASSLGRKEGYNEQFF
few	TRBJ1-2	TRBV12-3/TRBV12-4	TRBD1	TGTGCCAGCAGTTTTGGTGACAGGGACTATGGCTACACCTTC	CASSFGDRDYGYTF
NA	TRBJ2-1	TRBV29-1	NA	TGCAGCGTTGAAATCCCCCTCGGCATCTACAATGAGCAGTTCTTC	CSVEIPLGIYNEQFF
NA	TRBJ2-2	TRBV27	NA	TGTGCCAGCACCTACGGGTCCCCAGGCGGGGAGCTGTTTTTT	CASTYGSPGGELFF
once	TRBJ2-3	TRBV7-6	TRBD2	TGTGCCAGCAGCTTAGACAGCCCGGGACTAGCGGGAGGCACAGATACGCAGTATTTT	CASSLDSPGLAGGTDTQYF
NA	TRBJ1-4	TRBV2	TRBD1	TGTGCCAGCAGTGATAGGCAGGGGGAAGAAAAACTGTTTTTT	CASSDRQGEEKLFF
NA	TRBJ1-3	TRBV30	NA	TGTGCCTGGAAAGGGGGAAGGGGAAACACCATATATTTT	CAWKGGRGNTIYF
NA	TRBJ1-1	TRBV7-2	TRBD1	TGTGCCAGCAGCCCCCCTGGGACAGGGGCCATCCGGAACACTGAAGCTTTCTTT	CASSPPGTGAIRNTEAFF
NA	TRBJ2-7	TRBV4-3	TRBD2	TGCGCCAGCAGCCAAGCGGAAGCTAGCGGGAGAGGATACGAGCAGTACTTC	CASSQAEASGRGYEQYF
NA	TRBJ2-6	TRBV7-8	TRBD1	TGTGCCAGCAGCTTTGAACTGGGACAGGGGATAATCTCTGGGGCCAACGTCCTGACTTTC	CASSFELGQGIISGANVLTF
NA	TRBJ2-1	TRBV7-2	NA	TGTGCCAGCAGCTCGAACCCCAGGGGAACCTACAATGAGCAGTTCTTC	CASSSNPRGTYNEQFF
few	TRBJ2-7	TRBV29-1	NA	TGCAGCGTTAAGCGGGCCCCCTACTACGAGCAGTACTTC	CSVKRAPYYEQYF
NA	TRBJ1-1	TRBV5-6	NA	TGTGCCAGCAGTCCAACAGGGCAGGAGATGGTAGCTTTCTTT	CASSPTGQEMVAFF
many	TRBJ1-3	TRBV7-2	NA	TGTGCCAGCAGCTCGAAAACAGGGTTTTCGCGAAACACCATATATTTT	CASSSKTGFSRNTIYF
few	TRBJ1-2	TRBV7-9	NA	TGTGCCAGCACCGACATGTTCCGGGACGGCACTAACTATGGCTACACCTTC	CASTDMFRDGTNYGYTF
NA	TRBJ1-2	TRBV4-1	NA	TGCGCCAGCAGCCACTCGACAGGAGGGAATAAAAACTATGGCTACACCTTC	CASSHSTGGNKNYGYTF
many	TRBJ1-2	TRBV7-8	NA	TGTGCCAGCAGCTTAGCACGGGTCTCCCTCTATGGCTACACCTTC	CASSLARVSLYGYTF
few	TRBJ1-5	TRBV4-1	NA	TGCGCCAGCAGCTCACGGCGGGACAATCAGCCCCAGCATTTT	CASSSRRDNQPQHF
many	TRBJ2-3	TRBV7-2	NA	TGTGCCAGCAGCTTATCGGGTTATAGCCCAAGCACAGATACGCAGTATTTT	CASSLSGYSPSTDTQYF
NA	TRBJ2-3	TRBV20-1	NA	TGCAGTGCTCGGGAACAGGGTCCTAGCACAGATACGCAGTATTTT	CSAREQGPSTDTQYF
NA	TRBJ2-3	TRBV12-3/TRBV12-4	TRBD1	TGTGCCAGCAGCTCCGACAGGGCCTGGGCAGATACGCAGTATTTT	CASSSDRAWADTQYF
NA	TRBJ2-5	TRBV6-1	TRBD2	TGTGCCAGCAGTGTCGGGAGGGTCGGGGAGACCCAGTACTTC	CASSVGRVGETQYF
NA	TRBJ2-3	TRBV12-3/TRBV12-4	NA	TGTGCCAGCAGTCCGCTTAGGGTTAGCACAGATACGCAGTATTTT	CASSPLRVSTDTQYF
once	TRBJ2-3	TRBV6-5	NA	TGTGCCAGCAGTTACTCGGTGTCCATACCAGATACGCAGTATTTT	CASSYSVSIPDTQYF
NA	TRBJ1-1	TRBV28	TRBD1	TGTGCCAGCGGTATCCCAGGGGGGGGGGACACTGAAGCTTTCTTT	CASGIPGGGDTEAFF
NA	TRBJ1-3	TRBV4-3	NA	TGCGCCAGCAGCCCCGGAACAGGCTACTCTGGAAACACCATATATTTT	CASSPGTGYSGNTIYF
few	TRBJ2-3	TRBV6-5	NA	TGTGCCAGCATTCCGGGAGACGGCACAGATACGCAGTATTTT	CASIPGDGTDTQYF
NA	TRBJ2-7	TRBV7-2	NA	TGTGCCAGCAGCCTAATCCTAGGCCTACCCTACGAGCAGTACTTC	CASSLILGLPYEQYF
NA	TRBJ2-1	TRBV19	TRBD2	TGTGCCAGTAGTATTCTGGGAGCGGGAGAAGGCGATGAGCAGTTCTTC	CASSILGAGEGDEQFF
NA	TRBJ1-1	TRBV18	NA	TGTGCCAGCTCACCACCGAATAGACCCACTGAAGCTTTCTTT	CASSPPNRPTEAFF